Here is one T cell receptor beta chain with its context. No antigen is known for it. V was clipped by 4 bases and J by 2 bases; unmatched bases: 3. Germline V gives CDR1 SQVTM, CDR2 ANQGSEA. CDR3 size: 13 residues. These data come from a study of CD8+CD57+ T cells in acquired aplastic anemia. Broader study findings: Patients and controls shared 25 to 30 CD8+ CDR3 sequences, highly expressed in patients.

The template used for profiling TCR beta VDJ and CDR3 was genomic DNA. TCRdb redid the calling of the reads with MiXCR, one entry per CDR3 protein. Found here are around 200,000 distinct CDR3 sequences, roughly half of them singletons; the top ten hold approximately 16%. This TCR was sampled from a human donor in good health, serving as a control. Input material: sorted CD4+, CD8+, or CD8+CD57+ T cells (not recorded which) from PBMCs. This chain links TRBV29-1 with TRBJ2-5; 8 positions agree with TRBD2. The CDR3 DNA reads TGCAGCGTTGTGCGGGGGGCTCAAGAGACCCAGTACTTC. Translation: CSVVRGAQETQYF.